A single sample gave rise to the 31 T cell receptor beta chains below, sequenced in a study of blood T cell repertoires in COVID-19. Here immunoSEQ multiplex PCR was the method, and the copy in TCRdb shows in-frame clones only, minus some. The table records around 300,000 clones, about nine tenths of them present only once. Specimen: PBMCs or T cells enriched from blood (not recorded which). These receptors were collected from a woman aged 40 to 55 who had recovered from COVID-19.

This chain uses TRBV23-1 with TRBJ2-1; no clear D. TRBV23-1 is known as an ORF, though its function is uncertain. The CDR3 runs 18 residues. V was clipped by 0 bases and J by 0 bases, with 15 bases between them. The CDR3 region is CASSQSPNAASSYNEQFF. CDR3 bases: TGCGCCAGCAGTCAATCGCCCAACGCGGCCAGCTCCTACAATGAGCAGTTCTTC.

This clone came up a few times. The CDR3 sequence is CASSVRGPNEKLFF. CDR3 nucleotide sequence: TGCGCCAGCAGCGTCAGGGGGCCTAATGAAAAACTGTTTTTT. The rearrangement joins TRBV5-1 to TRBJ1-4; 8 nucleotides align to TRBD1. The V gene's germline CDR1 is SGHRS and CDR2 YFSETQ. V lost 4 bases, J lost 3 bases, and 2 bases stayed unmatched. CDR3 length: 14 amino acids.

This chain connects TRBV2 to TRBJ1-2; D is undetermined. The germline CDR1 and CDR2 sequences are SNHLY and FYNNEI. V lost 6 bases, J lost 5 bases, and 16 bases lay in between. CDR3 size: 14 residues. In DNA form, the CDR3 reads TGTGCCAGCAGCTACGAAAGGGAGGCTTATGGCTACACCTTC. The encoded protein is CASSYEREAYGYTF. Full variable domain (outside the CDR3, taken from reference TRBV2 and TRBJ1-2): EPEVTQTPSHQVTQMGQEVILRCVPISNHLYFYWYRQILGQKVEFLVSFYNNEISEKSEIFDDQFSVERPDGSNFTLKIRSTKLEDSAMYFCASSYEREAYGYTFGSGTRLTVV.

The chain employs TRBV5-1 and TRBJ2-7, with 9 positions matching TRBD2. The CDR3 is 15 residues long. The V segment lost 3 bases and the J segment 2 bases; nucleotides outside the gene matches: 6. CDR1 and CDR2 from the germline V gene are SGHRS and YFSETQ. CDR3 DNA: TGCGCCAGCAGCTCTCTAGCGGGAAATGCCTACGAGCAGTACTTC. Its translation is CASSSLAGNAYEQYF. The variable domain in full, completed from reference TRBV5-1 and TRBJ2-7, reads KAGVTQTPRYLIKTRGQQVTLSCSPISGHRSVSWYQQTPGQGLQFLFEYFSETQRNKGNFPGRFSGRQFSNSRSEMNVSTLELGDSALYLCASSSLAGNAYEQYFGPGTRLTVT.

For the CDR3, the DNA is TGTGCCAGCAGCTTAGCGTCAGGGGCTGGTGGCTACACCTTC. Translating gives CASSLASGAGGYTF. The chain is built from TRBV7-9 and TRBJ1-2; D is perhaps TRBD1 (6 bases). The CDR3 loop spans 14 amino acids. Trimming shortened V by 0 bases and J by 7 bases, and 12 bases separated the two germline ends. Germline values: CDR1 SEHNR, CDR2 FQNEAQ (reference sequence).

The V and J genes are TRBV5-1 and TRBJ1-2, with TRBD1 identical over 9 bases. The CDR3 extends over 15 amino acids. The junction had 8 bases not matched to a gene; V was cut back by 4 bases and J by 4 bases. The V gene's germline CDR1 is SGHRS and CDR2 YFSETQ. The CDR3, as DNA: TGCGCCAGCAGCGCTGGACAGGGGTTTGGCTATGGCTACACCTTC. Protein: CASSAGQGFGYGYTF.

The rearrangement joins TRBV27 to TRBJ2-3; D call uncertain. CDR3 size: 13 residues. CDR1 and CDR2 from the germline V gene are MNHEY and SMNVEV (reference sequence). Between the trimmed V and J ends, which lost 5 bases and 5 bases, there was a span of 11 bases. The CDR3 DNA follows: TGTGCCAGCAGTGCCCTTCGGGTAGATACGCAGTATTTT. This gives the protein CASSALRVDTQYF.

V and J are TRBV5-1 and TRBJ2-3; TRBD2 matches at 8 bases. The CDR3 runs 18 residues. With V trimmed by 2 bases and J by 0 bases, 11 bases remained unmatched. CDR1 SGHRS and CDR2 YFSETQ come from the germline V gene. DNA for the CDR3: TGCGCCAGCAGCTTCATTTCCGGGACTAGGACTAGCACAGATACGCAGTATTTT. This sequence encodes CASSFISGTRTSTDTQYF.

CDR3 bases: TGTGCCAGCAGCTTTGGGAGCCGTAATGAAAAACTGTTTTTT. It yields the protein CASSFGSRNEKLFF. This chain links TRBV5-4 with TRBJ1-4; D uncertain. The CDR3 is 14 residues long. The ends were cut back, 2 bases at V and 4 bases at J, with 9 bases in the middle. The germline V gene encodes CDR1 SGHNT and CDR2 YYREEE (reference sequence).

The sample holds one count of this clone. The genes are TRBV4-1 and TRBJ1-3, with TRBD1 matching over 7 bases. This CDR3 has 15 residues. Germline lookup yields CDR1 MGHRA and CDR2 YSYEKL. V trimming: 1 base; J trimming: 7 bases; junction bases outside the gene matches: 7. The CDR3 sequence: CASSQGTGPFNTIYF. The CDR3 region has the DNA TGCGCCAGCAGCCAAGGGACAGGACCCTTTAACACCATATATTTT.

The J gene is TRBJ1-2, the V gene TRBV6-2 or TRBV6-3; possibly TRBD1 for D (6 bases). This CDR3 is built from 15 residues. Germline lookup yields CDR1 MNHEY and CDR2 SVGEGT. V dropped 5 bases and J dropped 5 bases, with 18 bases sitting between them. The CDR3 is CASSPIWLTGYGYTF. CDR3 bases: TGTGCCAGCAGTCCCATTTGGCTGACAGGTTATGGCTACACCTTC.

This clone is a singleton in its sample. This chain links TRBV4-1 with TRBJ1-1; D is unclear. V lost 2 bases and J lost 5, with 15 bases in between. This CDR3 contains 15 residues. Germline assignment: CDR1 MGHRA and CDR2 YSYEKL. CDR3 nucleotides: TGCGCCAGCAGCCAAAGAATTATGGTAGAGACTGAAGCTTTCTTT. This encodes CASSQRIMVETEAFF.

This clone was detected only once. The chain links TRBV30 to TRBJ1-2; a possible D gene is TRBD1 (5 bases). The CDR3 is 14 residues long. CDR1 GTSNPN and CDR2 SVGIG come from the germline V gene (reference sequence). The V end lost 0 bases, the J end lost 3 bases, and 11 bases lay between the germline ends. The CDR3 reads CAWSVRGYHYGYTF. DNA for the CDR3: TGTGCCTGGAGTGTACGGGGGTATCACTATGGCTACACCTTC.

The chain combines TRBV30 with TRBJ2-1, with TRBD1 matching 7 bases. CDR3 size: 13 residues. CDR1 is GTSNPN, CDR2 SVGIG, per germline (reference sequence). Trimming cost V 3 bases and J 7 bases; bases outside gene matches: 6. The CDR3 bases are TGTGCCTGGAGGGAGACAGGGATGAATGAGCAGTTCTTC. It specifies CAWRETGMNEQFF.

V gene TRBV5-6 combines with J gene TRBJ1-1; D might be TRBD1 (5 bases). Per germline, CDR1 SGHDT and CDR2 YYEEEE. The CDR3 contains 15 residues. The V end lost 6 bases, the J end lost 4 bases, and 19 bases lay between the germline ends. This chain's CDR3 is CASTPLHGGFTEAFF. CDR3 coding DNA: TGTGCCAGCACCCCACTACACGGGGGGTTCACTGAAGCTTTCTTT.

V usage is TRBV7-9 and J usage is TRBJ1-2, with TRBD1 as a possible D gene (5 bases). The length of the CDR3 is 15 residues. From germline, CDR1 is SEHNR and CDR2 FQNEAQ (reference sequence). Trimming took 3 bases from V and 2 from J, leaving 13 bases between them. CDR3 sequence (DNA): TGTGCCAGCAGCTTGTCAGGGAGGAGCAACTATGGCTACACCTTC. Its protein product is CASSLSGRSNYGYTF.

The CDR3 spells CASSDVGAGEQYF. The CDR3 bases are TGTGCCAGCAGTGATGTGGGGGCGGGCGAGCAGTACTTC. This chain uses TRBV6-1 with TRBJ2-7, with TRBD1 as a possible D gene (6 bases). CDR1 MNHNS and CDR2 SASEGT come from the germline V gene. This CDR3 spans 13 amino acids. Trimming pared 3 bases from V and 6 bases from J, leaving 12 bases between.

V is TRBV11-2 and J is TRBJ1-5; 8 bases match TRBD1. Germline lookup yields CDR1 SGHAT and CDR2 FQNNGV. The CDR3 is 13 residues long. V shed 3 bases, J shed 10 bases, and the junction held 5 bases outside the gene matches. CDR3 in DNA: TGTGCCAGCAGCTTTTTATCAGGGGGCCCCCAGCATTTT. Translation: CASSFLSGGPQHF.

The rearrangement joins TRBV6-5 to TRBJ1-4; maybe TRBD1 (5 bases). Germline V gives CDR1 MNHEY, CDR2 SVGAGI. The CDR3 has 15 amino acids. With 6 bases removed from V and 10 bases from J, the gap between germline ends came to 21 bases. CDR3 in DNA: TGTGCCAGCAGGGGGATGAACGTCGGTCAGGGAAAACTGTTTTTT. Translating it yields CASRGMNVGQGKLFF.

The chain is built from TRBV9 and TRBJ2-1, with 12 bases matching TRBD2. This CDR3 is built from 18 residues. The germline CDR1 and CDR2 sequences are SGDLS and YYNGEE. The junction had 11 bases not matched to a gene; V was cut back by 0 bases and J by 7 bases. In nucleotides, the CDR3 is TGTGCCAGCAGCGTAGATCTAGCGGGAGGGCCAATTTTAAATGAGCAGTTCTTC. The encoded protein is CASSVDLAGGPILNEQFF.

CDR3 bases: TGCGCCAGCAGCCAAGATAGGCAGGGTCGGTCAAAACTGTTTTTT. Its translation is CASSQDRQGRSKLFF. The genes are TRBV4-1 and TRBJ1-4, with D maybe TRBD1 (5 bases). Deletions cut 0 bases from V and 10 bases from J, with 15 bases between. Per the germline V gene, CDR1 is MGHRA and CDR2 is YSYEKL. This CDR3 contains 15 residues.

The J gene is TRBJ2-7, the V gene TRBV25-1, with a possible D match to TRBD1 (5 bases). Germline CDR1 and CDR2: MGHDK and SYGVNS. V was shortened by 4 bases and J by 5 bases, with 18 bases between the two germline ends. This CDR3 is 15 amino acids long. The CDR3 spells CASSGRYQGANEQYF. Written as DNA, the CDR3 is TGTGCCAGCAGTGGCAGATACCAAGGGGCCAACGAGCAGTACTTC.

This clone was observed a handful of times. The sample holds other DNA sequences that translate to the same CDR3. The chain uses TRBV13 and TRBJ1-2, with TRBD1 identical over 11 bases. CDR1 PRHDT and CDR2 FYEKMQ come from the germline V gene (reference sequence). This CDR3 spans 15 amino acids. Trimming at V came to 4 bases and at J to 5 bases, leaving 6 bases not matched to a gene. CDR3 in amino acids: CASSSSGTGGYGYTF. CDR3 coding DNA: TGTGCCAGCAGCTCATCCGGGACAGGGGGTTATGGCTACACCTTC. The full variable domain, completed using reference TRBV13 and TRBJ1-2, is AAGVIQSPRHLIKEKRETATLKCYPIPRHDTVYWYQQGPGQDPQFLISFYEKMQSDKGSIPDRFSAQQFSDYHSELNMSSLELGDSALYFCASSSSGTGGYGYTFGSGTRLTVV.

CDR3 nucleotide sequence: TGTGCCAGCAGGGGGGACAGGAAGTATGGCTACACCTTC. Protein product: CASRGDRKYGYTF. The chain uses TRBV27 and TRBJ1-2, with TRBD1 matching over 8 bases. With V trimmed by 6 bases and J by 5 bases, 5 bases remained unmatched. Germline V CDR1 and CDR2: MNHEY, SMNVEV (reference sequence). The CDR3 length is 13 residues.

This clone was observed a single time. The genes are TRBV29-1 and TRBJ1-2; D possibly corresponds to TRBD1 (5 bases). The CDR3 runs to 12 residues. V lost 7 bases and J 8 bases, leaving 17 bases between the germline ends. The germline V gene has CDR1 SQVTM and CDR2 ANQGSEA. For the CDR3, the DNA is TGCAGCGCCATCGGGACTCCATTGGGCTACACCTTC. Encoded protein: CSAIGTPLGYTF.

This clone was recorded a few times. The rearrangement links TRBV19 to TRBJ2-2; a possible D gene is TRBD2 (6 bases). Germline CDR1 is LNHDA and CDR2 is SQIVND (reference sequence). The CDR3 totals 16 residues. V lost 8 bases, J lost 2 bases, and 18 bases lay in between. The CDR3 here is CASGNRDFQNTGELFF. The CDR3 DNA follows: TGTGCCAGTGGCAACCGGGACTTCCAAAACACCGGGGAGCTGTTTTTT.

The J gene is TRBJ1-1, the V gene TRBV15; 7 bases map to TRBD1. The CDR3 is made up of 17 amino acids. The V and J ends lost 5 bases and 1 base, in that order; junction bases with no gene match: 13. Germline CDR1 reads LNHNV; CDR2 reads YYDKDF (reference sequence). This CDR3 is CATSFRPQGEWNTEAFF. The CDR3 DNA follows: TGTGCCACCAGCTTCCGCCCCCAGGGGGAGTGGAACACTGAAGCTTTCTTT.

The V and J genes are TRBV9 and TRBJ2-7, with a possible D match to TRBD2 (5 bases). The CDR3 contains 16 residues. Trimming pared 0 bases from V and 1 base from J, leaving 14 bases between. CDR1 and CDR2 from the germline V gene are SGDLS and YYNGEE. CDR3 bases: TGTGCCAGCAGCGTAGGCCCCGCGGGTCCGTCCTACGAGCAGTACTTC. Protein sequence: CASSVGPAGPSYEQYF.

The chain links TRBV19 to TRBJ1-5; 7 bases align to TRBD1. Trimming removed 8 bases from V and 7 bases from J; junction bases left unmatched: 14. CDR3 length: 15 amino acids. The V gene's germline CDR1 is LNHDA and CDR2 SQIVND (reference sequence). The chain's CDR3 is CASAATGWWGQPQHF. In DNA, the CDR3 is TGTGCCAGTGCGGCGACAGGGTGGTGGGGACAGCCCCAGCATTTT.

The V and J genes are TRBV27 and TRBJ2-1; 9 bases are a match to TRBD1. CDR3 length: 16 amino acids. V gave up 4 bases and J gave up 9 bases; unmatched junction bases: 13. Germline loops: CDR1 MNHEY, CDR2 SMNVEV (reference sequence). The CDR3 DNA sequence: TGTGCCAGCAGTTCCCCGCCCGGGACAGGGCCTATTGAGCAGTTCTTC. Encoded protein: CASSSPPGTGPIEQFF.

The chain uses TRBV20-1 and TRBJ1-2; D remains unclear. The CDR3 loop spans 12 amino acids. Trimming pared 3 bases from V and 1 base from J, leaving 6 bases between. Germline V gene lookup returns CDR1 DFQATT and CDR2 SNEGSKA (reference sequence). In DNA form, the CDR3 reads TGCAGTGCTAGTGGCGGTAACTATGGCTACACCTTC. Amino acid sequence: CSASGGNYGYTF.